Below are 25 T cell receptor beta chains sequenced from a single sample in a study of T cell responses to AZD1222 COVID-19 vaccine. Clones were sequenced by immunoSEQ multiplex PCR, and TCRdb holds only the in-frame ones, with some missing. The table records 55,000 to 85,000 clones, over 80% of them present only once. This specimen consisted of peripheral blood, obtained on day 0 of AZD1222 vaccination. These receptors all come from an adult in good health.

CDR3 bases: TGCGCCAGCAGCCAACAAGGACAGGGGAACACTGAAGCTTTCTTT. It specifies CASSQQGQGNTEAFF. This chain joins TRBV5-1 and TRBJ1-1; 8 nucleotides agree with TRBD1. This CDR3 is 15 amino acids long. Trimming cost V 4 bases and J 1 base; bases outside gene matches: 6. Germline CDR1 SGHRS, CDR2 YFSETQ.

This CDR3 is CASSFWTTYNSPLHF. DNA for the CDR3: TGTGCCAGCAGCTTCTGGACTACTTATAATTCACCCCTCCACTTT. This chain links TRBV7-8 with TRBJ1-6; D gene ambiguous. CDR1 is SGHVS, CDR2 FQNEAQ, per germline. The CDR3 is 15 amino acids. V was cut by 3 bases and J by 4 bases, with 10 bases left in between.

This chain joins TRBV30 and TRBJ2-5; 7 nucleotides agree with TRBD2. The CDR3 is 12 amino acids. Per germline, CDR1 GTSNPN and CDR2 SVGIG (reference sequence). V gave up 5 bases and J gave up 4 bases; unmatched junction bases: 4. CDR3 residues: CAWGTIGETQYF. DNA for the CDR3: TGTGCCTGGGGGACTATTGGAGAGACCCAGTACTTC.

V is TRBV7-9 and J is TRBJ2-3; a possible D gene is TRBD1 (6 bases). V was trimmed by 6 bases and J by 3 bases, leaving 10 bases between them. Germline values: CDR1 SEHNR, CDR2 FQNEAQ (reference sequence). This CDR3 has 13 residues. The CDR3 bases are TGTGCCAGCAGGGGGGCCGCGACAGATACGCAGTATTTT. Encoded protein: CASRGAATDTQYF.

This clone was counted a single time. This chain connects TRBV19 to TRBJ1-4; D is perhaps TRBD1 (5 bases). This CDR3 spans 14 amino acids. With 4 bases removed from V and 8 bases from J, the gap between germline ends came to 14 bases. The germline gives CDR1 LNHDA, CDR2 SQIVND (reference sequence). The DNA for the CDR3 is TGTGCCAGTAGTAAGGGAGGGGAACAGGAAAAACTGTTTTTT. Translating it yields CASSKGGEQEKLFF. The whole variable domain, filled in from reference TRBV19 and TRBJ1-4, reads DGGITQSPKYLFRKEGQNVTLSCEQNLNHDAMYWYRQDPGQGLRLIYYSQIVNDFQKGDIAEGYSVSREKKESFPLTVTSAQKNPTAFYLCASSKGGEQEKLFFGSGTQLSVL.

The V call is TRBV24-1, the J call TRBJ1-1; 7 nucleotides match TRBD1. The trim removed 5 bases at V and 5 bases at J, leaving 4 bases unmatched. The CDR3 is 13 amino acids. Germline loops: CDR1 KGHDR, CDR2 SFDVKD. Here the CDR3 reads CATSGSGGTEAFF. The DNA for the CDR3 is TGTGCCACCAGTGGATCAGGGGGAACTGAAGCTTTCTTT.

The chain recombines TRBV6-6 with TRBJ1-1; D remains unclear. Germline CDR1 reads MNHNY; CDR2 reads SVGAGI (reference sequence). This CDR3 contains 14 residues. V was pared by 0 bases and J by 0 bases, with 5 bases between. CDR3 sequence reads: CASSYSGLNTEAFF. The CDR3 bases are TGTGCCAGCAGTTACTCCGGGTTGAACACTGAAGCTTTCTTT.

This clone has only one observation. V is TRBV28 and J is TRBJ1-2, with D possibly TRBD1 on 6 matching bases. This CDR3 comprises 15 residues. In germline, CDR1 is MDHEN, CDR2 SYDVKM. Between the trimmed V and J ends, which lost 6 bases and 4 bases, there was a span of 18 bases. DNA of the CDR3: TGTGCCAGCAGCCCTCCCCAGACAGGAGTCTATGGCTACACCTTC. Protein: CASSPPQTGVYGYTF.

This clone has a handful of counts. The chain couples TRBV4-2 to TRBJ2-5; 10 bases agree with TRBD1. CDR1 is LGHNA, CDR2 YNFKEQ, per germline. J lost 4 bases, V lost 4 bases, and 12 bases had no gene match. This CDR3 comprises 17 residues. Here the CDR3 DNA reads TGTGCCAGCAGCCTTACCGCGGGACAGGGGCGATCAGAGACCCAGTACTTC. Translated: CASSLTAGQGRSETQYF.

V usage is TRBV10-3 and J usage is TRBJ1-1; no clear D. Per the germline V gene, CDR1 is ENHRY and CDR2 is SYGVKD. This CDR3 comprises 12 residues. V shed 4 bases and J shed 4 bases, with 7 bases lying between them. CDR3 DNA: TGTGCCATCAGTGTTTCGGGCACTGAAGCTTTCTTT. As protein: CAISVSGTEAFF.

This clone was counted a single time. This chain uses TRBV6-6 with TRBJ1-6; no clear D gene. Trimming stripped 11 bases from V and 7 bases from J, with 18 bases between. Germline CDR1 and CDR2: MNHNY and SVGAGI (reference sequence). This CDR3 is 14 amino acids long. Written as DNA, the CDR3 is TGTGCCGGTCAATCTCCCTCCGTGAATTCACCCCTCCACTTT. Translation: CAGQSPSVNSPLHF.

The CDR3 DNA reads as TGTGCCAGCAGCGTAGGCGCTAGCGGGGAGTATAGGCAGTACTTC. Translated, it gives CASSVGASGEYRQYF. This chain links TRBV9 with TRBJ2-7, with 9 nucleotides matching TRBD2. V lost 0 bases, J lost 9 bases, and 10 bases stayed unmatched. The CDR3 is 15 amino acids. CDR1 SGDLS and CDR2 YYNGEE come from the germline V gene.

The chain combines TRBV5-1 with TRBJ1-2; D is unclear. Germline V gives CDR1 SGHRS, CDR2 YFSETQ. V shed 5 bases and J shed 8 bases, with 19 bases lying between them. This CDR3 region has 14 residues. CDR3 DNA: TGCGCCAGCAGTCCCGAAGAGGTGGGAAGAGGCTACACCTTC. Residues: CASSPEEVGRGYTF.

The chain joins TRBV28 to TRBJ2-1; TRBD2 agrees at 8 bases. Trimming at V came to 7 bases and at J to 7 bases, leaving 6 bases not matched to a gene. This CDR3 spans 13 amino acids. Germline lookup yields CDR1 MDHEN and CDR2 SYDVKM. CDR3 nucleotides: TGTGCCAGCACAATAGCGGGGACGAATGAGCAGTTCTTC. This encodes CASTIAGTNEQFF. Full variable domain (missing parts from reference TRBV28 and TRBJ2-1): DVKVTQSSRYLVKRTGEKVFLECVQDMDHENMFWYRQDPGLGLRLIYFSYDVKMKEKGDIPEGYSVSREKKERFSLILESASTNQTSMYLCASTIAGTNEQFFGPGTRLTVL.

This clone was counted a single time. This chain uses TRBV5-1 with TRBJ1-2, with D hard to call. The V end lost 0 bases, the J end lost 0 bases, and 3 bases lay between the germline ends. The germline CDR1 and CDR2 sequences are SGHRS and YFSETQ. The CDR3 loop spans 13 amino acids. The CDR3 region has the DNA TGCGCCAGCAGCTTGGAAGCTAACTATGGCTACACCTTC. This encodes CASSLEANYGYTF. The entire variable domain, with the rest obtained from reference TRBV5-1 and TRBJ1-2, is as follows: KAGVTQTPRYLIKTRGQQVTLSCSPISGHRSVSWYQQTPGQGLQFLFEYFSETQRNKGNFPGRFSGRQFSNSRSEMNVSTLELGDSALYLCASSLEANYGYTFGSGTRLTVV.

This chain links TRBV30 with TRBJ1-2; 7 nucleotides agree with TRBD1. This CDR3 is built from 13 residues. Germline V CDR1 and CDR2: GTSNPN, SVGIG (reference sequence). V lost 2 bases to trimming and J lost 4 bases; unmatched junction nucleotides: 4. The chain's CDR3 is CAWSLQGLYGYTF. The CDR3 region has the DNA TGTGCCTGGAGTTTACAGGGGCTCTATGGCTACACCTTC.

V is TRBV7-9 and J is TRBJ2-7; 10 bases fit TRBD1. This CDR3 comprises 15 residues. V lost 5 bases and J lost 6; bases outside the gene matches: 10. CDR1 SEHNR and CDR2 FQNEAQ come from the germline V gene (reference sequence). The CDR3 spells CASSPNTGTGVEQYF. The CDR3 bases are TGTGCCAGCAGCCCTAATACCGGGACAGGGGTCGAGCAGTACTTC.

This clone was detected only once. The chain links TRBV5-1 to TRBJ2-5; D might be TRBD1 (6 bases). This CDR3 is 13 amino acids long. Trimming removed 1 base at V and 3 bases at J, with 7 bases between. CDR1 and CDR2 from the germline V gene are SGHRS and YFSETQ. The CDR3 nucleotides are TGCGCCAGCAGCTTGCCAGGGGAAGAGACCCAGTACTTC. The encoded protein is CASSLPGEETQYF.

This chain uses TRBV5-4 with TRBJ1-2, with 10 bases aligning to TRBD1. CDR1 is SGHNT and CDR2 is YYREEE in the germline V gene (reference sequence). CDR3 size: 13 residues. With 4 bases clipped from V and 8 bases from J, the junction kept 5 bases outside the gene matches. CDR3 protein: CASSRTGGGGYTF. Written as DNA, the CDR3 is TGTGCCAGCAGCAGGACAGGGGGGGGCGGCTACACCTTC.

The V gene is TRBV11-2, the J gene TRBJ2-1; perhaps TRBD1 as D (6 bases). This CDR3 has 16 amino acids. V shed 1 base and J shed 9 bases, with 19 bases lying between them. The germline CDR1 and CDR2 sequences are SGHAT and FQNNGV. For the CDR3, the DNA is TGTGCCAGCAGCTTAGGAGGAGCAGGGGTTAAGAGTGAGCAGTTCTTC. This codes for CASSLGGAGVKSEQFF.

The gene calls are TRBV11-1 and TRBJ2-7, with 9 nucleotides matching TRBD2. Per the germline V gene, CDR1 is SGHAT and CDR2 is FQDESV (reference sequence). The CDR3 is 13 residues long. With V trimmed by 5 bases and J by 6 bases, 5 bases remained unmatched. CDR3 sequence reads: CASSTTTSGEQYF. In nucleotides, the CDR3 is TGTGCCAGCAGCACAACGACTAGCGGCGAGCAGTACTTC.

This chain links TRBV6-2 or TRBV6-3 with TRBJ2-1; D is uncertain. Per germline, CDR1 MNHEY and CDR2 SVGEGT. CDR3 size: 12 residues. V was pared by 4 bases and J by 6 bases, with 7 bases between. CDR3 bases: TGTGCCAGCAGTTTTACCCCCAATGAGCAGTTCTTC. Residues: CASSFTPNEQFF.

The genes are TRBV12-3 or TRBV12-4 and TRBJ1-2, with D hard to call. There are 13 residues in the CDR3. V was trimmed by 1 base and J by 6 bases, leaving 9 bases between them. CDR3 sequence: CASSLGRQDGYTF. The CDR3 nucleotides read TGTGCCAGCAGTTTAGGTCGGCAGGATGGCTACACCTTC.

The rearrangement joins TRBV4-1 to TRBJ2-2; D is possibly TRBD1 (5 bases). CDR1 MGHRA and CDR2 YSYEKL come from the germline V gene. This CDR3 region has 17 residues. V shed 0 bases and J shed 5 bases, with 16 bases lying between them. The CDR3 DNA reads TGCGCCAGCAGCCAAGAATCTTTGTGGGGCCGGACCGGGGAGCTGTTTTTT. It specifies CASSQESLWGRTGELFF.

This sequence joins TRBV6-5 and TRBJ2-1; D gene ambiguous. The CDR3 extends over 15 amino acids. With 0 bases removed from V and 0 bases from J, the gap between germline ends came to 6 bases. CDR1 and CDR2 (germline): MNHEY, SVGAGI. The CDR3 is CASSYSGSSYNEQFF. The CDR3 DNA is TGTGCCAGCAGTTACTCGGGGTCCTCCTACAATGAGCAGTTCTTC.